This T cell receptor beta chain was identified in a study of cytomegalovirus exposure and HLA in healthy donors. Background on the study: Some 200 million T cells yielded 90 million to 130 million unique TCR beta sequences in earlier analysis. Study-wide findings and caveats: Later work showed greater clonal expansion in HLA-associated TCR beta chains than in equally common others. Several top significant clusters appeared, in a later analysis, to be linked to common viral pathogens. Per published accounts, TCR beta sequences correctly predicted the HLA-A and HLA-B alleles of most subjects.

Primers: 60 Vbeta forward and 13 Jbeta reverse. The method was immunoSEQ multiplex PCR; TCRdb's version includes in-frame clones alone and lacks a portion of them. The repertoire has 160,000 or so clones, 75% to 80% of them found once; the top ten carry 6% to 7%. In germline, CDR1 is MNHEY, CDR2 SMNVEV (reference sequence). V was pared by 5 bases and J by 1 base, with 1 base of the junction left unmatched. CDR3 length: 15 residues. A remark on this clone: The antigen is unknown.

The sequencing input was PBMCs. The TCR sequence derives from a man aged 35 to 55 in good health and CMV-seropositive. The chain has TRBV27 and TRBJ2-1, with 11 bases fitting TRBD1. The CDR3 sequence is CASSRDRGSYNEQFF. As DNA, the CDR3 is TGTGCCAGCAGTCGGGACAGGGGGTCCTACAATGAGCAGTTCTTC.